These T cell receptor beta chains were read from a single sample in a study of T cell repertoires in cytomegalovirus infection. These TCRs' antigens remain unknown. One entry per CDR3 protein, called by TCRdb with MiXCR from the reads. The table lists about 700,000 distinct CDR3 sequences, around a third of them singletons, with 18% in the top ten. Specimen: cultured PBMCs, collected from culture after CMV antigen stimulation. The receptors come from a human donor in good health (CMV status not recorded). Some clones in this sample may be carry-over from other donors' samples. Both conserved end residues are part of each CDR3. D genes are given only for firm matches. Clone size appears in some rows only: once, few, many, or a class for an expanded clone.

CDR3 length	clone size	J gene	V gene	D gene	CDR3 protein	CDR3 DNA
15	.	TRBJ1-3	TRBV20-1	.	CSARPPGAVGNTIYF	TGCAGTGCTAGACCCCCAGGGGCCGTCGGAAACACCATATATTTT
16	.	TRBJ2-5	TRBV6-5	TRBD2	CASSYGTSGSQETQYF	TGTGCCAGCAGTTACGGGACTAGCGGGAGCCAAGAGACCCAGTACTTC
13	few	TRBJ2-5	TRBV7-9	.	CASGRGLQETQYF	TGTGCCAGCGGCCGTGGTCTCCAAGAGACCCAGTACTTC
13	few	TRBJ2-2	TRBV6-2/TRBV6-3	.	CASSKGYAGELFF	TGTGCCAGCAGTAAGGGCTACGCCGGGGAGCTGTTTTTT
16	.	TRBJ2-3	TRBV6-6	.	CASSYGDWGITDTQYF	TGTGCCAGCAGTTACGGAGACTGGGGAATCACAGATACGCAGTATTTT
15	few	TRBJ1-5	TRBV28	TRBD1	CASKGGQGYNQPQHF	TGTGCCAGCAAAGGGGGACAGGGTTACAATCAGCCCCAGCATTTT
16	.	TRBJ2-4	TRBV6-2/TRBV6-3	.	CASSYTQGVAKNIQYF	TGTGCCAGCAGTTACACCCAGGGAGTAGCCAAAAACATTCAGTACTTC
14	few	TRBJ1-1	TRBV7-9	.	CASSFGPIGTEAFF	TGTGCCAGCAGCTTTGGACCCATAGGGACTGAAGCTTTCTTT
16	.	TRBJ2-7	TRBV6-5	TRBD1	CASSYSRTGVIGEQYF	TGTGCCAGCAGTTACTCGAGGACAGGGGTAATTGGCGAGCAGTACTTC
18	few	TRBJ2-2	TRBV6-5	.	CASSYGKGWASNTGELFF	TGTGCCAGCAGTTACGGGAAGGGGTGGGCCTCGAACACCGGGGAGCTGTTTTTT
16	.	TRBJ2-2	TRBV19	TRBD2	CASSSRTSGVTGELFF	TGTGCCAGTAGTTCCCGGACTAGCGGGGTTACCGGGGAGCTGTTTTTT
19	few	TRBJ2-1	TRBV7-8	TRBD2	CASSPRGLAGARSYNEQFF	TGTGCCAGCAGCCCCCGGGGACTAGCGGGGGCCAGATCTTACAATGAGCAGTTCTTC
16	.	TRBJ1-5	TRBV7-2	TRBD1	CASSIGGGYSNQPQHF	TGTGCCAGCAGTATAGGAGGGGGCTATAGCAATCAGCCCCAGCATTTT
14	few	TRBJ2-3	TRBV20-1	TRBD2	CSAGERGRTDTQYF	TGCAGTGCGGGAGAGCGGGGGAGGACAGATACGCAGTATTTT
14	.	TRBJ1-4	TRBV6-1	.	CASRQGATNEKLFF	TGTGCCAGCAGACAGGGTGCAACTAATGAAAAACTGTTTTTT
12	.	TRBJ2-7	TRBV12-3/TRBV12-4	.	CASSYEFYEQYF	TGTGCCAGCAGTTACGAATTCTACGAGCAGTACTTC
15	few	TRBJ2-5	TRBV11-1	.	CASSRRGGHQETQYF	TGTGCCAGCAGCCGTCGCGGAGGGCACCAAGAGACCCAGTACTTC
14	few	TRBJ1-1	TRBV12-3/TRBV12-4	.	CASSLGNRVTEAFF	TGTGCCAGCAGTTTAGGTAACAGGGTCACTGAAGCTTTCTTT
15	.	TRBJ2-5	TRBV20-1	.	CSARDFGGYQETQYF	TGCAGTGCTAGAGATTTTGGGGGGTACCAAGAGACCCAGTACTTC
17	few	TRBJ2-1	TRBV5-4	TRBD2	CASSWDSGRARYNEQFF	TGTGCCAGCAGCTGGGATAGCGGGAGGGCCCGCTACAATGAGCAGTTCTTC
13	.	TRBJ1-6	TRBV25-1	.	CASSVQTNSPLHF	TGTGCCAGCAGTGTACAGACAAATTCACCCCTCCACTTT
15	few	TRBJ1-4	TRBV7-2	TRBD1	CASSLGGQGAEKLFF	TGTGCCAGCTCATTGGGGGGACAGGGGGCAGAAAAACTGTTTTTT
14	many	TRBJ1-4	TRBV7-2	.	CASSLDPGNEKLFF	TGTGCCAGCAGCTTAGATCCAGGGAATGAAAAACTGTTTTTT
16	.	TRBJ2-7	TRBV4-2	.	CASSQVIGTSSDEQYF	TGTGCCAGCAGCCAAGTCATTGGTACTAGTTCGGATGAGCAGTACTTC
15	.	TRBJ1-5	TRBV24-1	.	CAVGRINNSNQPQHF	TGTGCCGTAGGACGGATTAACAATAGCAATCAGCCCCAGCATTTT
15	few	TRBJ1-1	TRBV5-4	TRBD1	CASSPPGQEYREAFF	TGTGCCAGCAGCCCCCCGGGACAGGAATACCGTGAAGCTTTCTTT
15	.	TRBJ1-5	TRBV25-1	TRBD1	CASSGPGGPHQPQHF	TGTGCCAGCAGTGGGCCAGGGGGTCCCCATCAGCCCCAGCATTTT
16	.	TRBJ2-3	TRBV5-4	TRBD2	CASSDAGTSGTDTQYF	TGTGCCAGCAGCGACGCCGGGACTAGCGGCACAGATACGCAGTATTTT
13	few	TRBJ1-1	TRBV10-3	.	CAISESGATEAFF	TGTGCCATCAGTGAGTCGGGGGCCACTGAAGCTTTCTTT
12	.	TRBJ1-4	TRBV7-9	.	CASSTDTQKLFF	TGTGCCAGCAGCACGGACACACAAAAACTGTTTTTT
16	few	TRBJ1-1	TRBV7-9	.	CASSSQGGLGNTEAFF	TGTGCCAGCAGCTCCCAAGGAGGGTTGGGGAACACTGAAGCTTTCTTT
12	.	TRBJ2-1	TRBV20-1	.	CSARLAYNEQFF	TGCAGTGCTAGACTAGCCTACAATGAGCAGTTCTTC
15	.	TRBJ2-3	TRBV27	.	CASSLWDGDTDTQYF	TGTGCCAGCAGTTTATGGGACGGCGACACAGATACGCAGTATTTT
18	many	TRBJ2-3	TRBV7-6	TRBD1	CASSHSRPPGQRTDTQYF	TGTGCCAGCAGCCATAGCCGACCTCCGGGACAGCGCACAGATACGCAGTATTTT
16	few	TRBJ1-5	TRBV7-9	TRBD1	CASSLGQGERNQPQHF	TGTGCCAGCAGCCTGGGACAGGGTGAGCGCAATCAGCCCCAGCATTTT
19	few	TRBJ1-5	TRBV6-2/TRBV6-3	TRBD1	CASSYLRDRGSLSNQPQHF	TGTGCCAGCAGTTACCTTCGGGACAGGGGTAGTTTGAGCAATCAGCCCCAGCATTTT
16	few	TRBJ2-3	TRBV7-6	.	CASSLKGVRPHDTQYF	TGTGCCAGCAGCTTAAAGGGGGTCAGGCCCCACGATACGCAGTATTTT
17	.	TRBJ2-1	TRBV27	.	CASSFYRVRPPGNEQFF	TGTGCCAGCAGTTTCTACAGGGTTAGACCCCCTGGGAATGAGCAGTTCTTC
14	.	TRBJ1-2	TRBV19	TRBD1	CASSIDRGYYGYTF	TGTGCCAGTAGTATCGACAGGGGGTACTATGGCTACACCTTC
16	few	TRBJ1-6	TRBV6-1	TRBD1	CASRSREWDRGGPLHF	TGTGCCAGCAGATCCCGGGAATGGGACAGGGGTGGCCCCCTCCACTTT
11	.	TRBJ2-2	TRBV20-1	.	CSASLAGELFF	TGCAGTGCTAGCCTAGCCGGGGAGCTGTTTTTT
14	.	TRBJ2-5	TRBV7-9	.	CASSTGLPEETQYF	TGTGCCAGCAGCACTGGACTACCCGAAGAGACCCAGTACTTC
15	.	TRBJ2-2	TRBV7-2	.	CASREDLRGTGELFF	TGTGCCAGCAGGGAGGACCTTCGGGGCACCGGGGAGCTGTTTTTT
15	.	TRBJ1-3	TRBV25-1	.	CASTPTASSGNTIYF	TGTGCCAGCACCCCAACGGCGAGCTCTGGAAACACCATATATTTT